This T cell receptor (beta chain) comes out of a study of a mutant IDH1 vaccine in newly diagnosed glioma. Sample time point: week 35, safety follow-up. Vaccine doses each comprised 300 ug of mutant IDH1 20-mer peptide, with topical imiquimod. In every donor, the tumor was a new WHO grade 3 or 4 IDH1-mutant, ATRX-lost astrocytoma. The protocol was immunoSEQ multiplex PCR, while the TCRdb copy is restricted to in-frame clones and leaves out a portion. The sample includes more than 55,000 clones, approximately 80% of them seen just once. Points on this clone: Its antigen is not known.

Per germline, CDR1 SGHVS and CDR2 FQNEAQ. Trimming took off 2 bases at V and 1 base at J, with 15 bases between the two ends. This CDR3 has 17 residues. The TCR was taken from a man under 40 with glioma. Source: PBMCs, taken from a glioma patient whose treatment included an IDH1 peptide vaccine. This chain links TRBV7-8 with TRBJ1-3, with D hard to call. This CDR3 is CASSLNSESFSGNTIYF. DNA of the CDR3: TGTGCCAGCAGCTTAAACTCGGAATCCTTTTCTGGAAACACCATATATTTT.